This is a list of T cell receptor beta chains from one sample in a study of PD-L1 blockade in urothelial cancer. Sequencing used immunoSEQ multiplex PCR; TCRdb keeps in-frame clones, though not all of them. The table records around 100,000 clones, around 90% of them present only once. The sequencing used PBMCs, collected around atezolizumab (anti-PD-L1) treatment. The receptors were sampled from a man aged 55 to 69 with urothelial cancer. Both conserved end residues are part of each CDR3. A D gene is named only where the DNA matches it firmly. Some rows have no size entry. The others give once, few or many, or a class for an expanded clone.

TRBV5-1	TRBJ2-7	NA	NA	TGCGCCAGCAGCTTGGCCGGGCCCAATTCCCGGGGCGAGCAGTACTTC	CASSLAGPNSRGEQYF
TRBV5-8	TRBJ2-1	TRBD2	NA	TGTGCCAGCAGCTTGGGTAGCGGGGGAGATTACAATGAGCAGTTCTTC	CASSLGSGGDYNEQFF
TRBV7-8	TRBJ2-7	NA	NA	TGTGCCAGCAGCTCGACAGGTCTCGAGCAGTACTTC	CASSSTGLEQYF
TRBV15	TRBJ1-5	TRBD1	once	TGTGCCACCAGCACCACCCTCTCAGATACAGGGGGGCAGCCCCAGCATTTT	CATSTTLSDTGGQPQHF
TRBV7-8	TRBJ2-1	TRBD2	NA	TGTGCCAGCAGCTCGTTTAGGTTTCTAGCGGGGGGGTGGGGTGTTAATGAGCAGTTCTTC	CASSSFRFLAGGWGVNEQFF
TRBV6-6	TRBJ1-6	NA	NA	TGTGCCAGCAGTTTAGTCAGGGAAGGTTCACCCCTCCACTTT	CASSLVREGSPLHF
TRBV11-2	TRBJ1-5	NA	NA	TGTGCCAGCAGCTCCGAACACCGCAATCAGCCCCAGCATTTT	CASSSEHRNQPQHF
TRBV10-3	TRBJ2-5	NA	NA	TGTGCCATCAGCGACAACGAAGAGACCCAGTACTTC	CAISDNEETQYF
TRBV2	TRBJ2-5	NA	NA	TGTGCCAGCAGTGAAAATACAGGGCGAGCAGAGACCCAGTACTTC	CASSENTGRAETQYF
TRBV29-1	TRBJ2-2	NA	NA	TGCAGCGTTGTTCAACAGGGTCGCACCGGGGAGCTGTTTTTT	CSVVQQGRTGELFF
TRBV19	TRBJ1-1	NA	few	TGTGCCAGTAGTATAAGTCTCCGTTTAACGGGCACTGAAGCTTTCTTT	CASSISLRLTGTEAFF
TRBV29-1	TRBJ2-7	TRBD1	NA	TGCAGCGTTGTTGTGTCTACAGGGGCCCTCGAGCAGTACTTC	CSVVVSTGALEQYF
TRBV4-2	TRBJ2-6	TRBD1	NA	TGTGCCAGCAGCCAAGAATGGCAGGGGGCGCCTGGGGCCAACGTCCTGACTTTC	CASSQEWQGAPGANVLTF
TRBV5-1	TRBJ2-1	TRBD2	NA	TGCGCCAGCAGCTTAGGGCCAGCGGGGACTTCCGGCGATGAGCAGTTCTTC	CASSLGPAGTSGDEQFF
TRBV4-3	TRBJ2-4	NA	once	TGCGCCAGCAGCCAAGAAAGCCATCGGGGCAAAAACATTCAGTACTTC	CASSQESHRGKNIQYF
TRBV29-1	TRBJ1-5	TRBD1	NA	TGCAGCGTTGGAACAGGGGGAGGTAGCAATCAGCCCCAGCATTTT	CSVGTGGGSNQPQHF
TRBV7-2	TRBJ2-3	NA	NA	TGTGCCAGCAGCTTAGTTTCGGGGGTCACAGATACGCAGTATTTT	CASSLVSGVTDTQYF
TRBV4-1	TRBJ1-6	NA	NA	TGCGCCAGCAGCCAAGTTATGGCTCCTAGTCGCACCGGAGCGACCCTCCACTTT	CASSQVMAPSRTGATLHF
TRBV5-4	TRBJ2-5	NA	few	TGTGCCAGCACCCACACGGGCTTATTTCAGGCGGGGGAGACCCAGTACTTC	CASTHTGLFQAGETQYF
TRBV21-1	TRBJ2-7	NA	NA	TGTGCCAGCAACCTAGGGGACTACGAGCAGTACTTC	CASNLGDYEQYF
TRBV19	TRBJ1-2	TRBD1	once	TGTGCCAGTAGTATACTGGCAGGGGGCTATGGCTACACCTTC	CASSILAGGYGYTF
TRBV7-8	TRBJ2-3	TRBD1	NA	TGTGCCAGCAGTACAGGGACAGGGCTTCCCCTCACGGAGTATTTT	CASSTGTGLPLTEYF
TRBV2	TRBJ1-1	NA	NA	TGTGCCAGCAGTAAAGACAGCGGCGGGAACACTGAAGCTTTCTTT	CASSKDSGGNTEAFF
TRBV5-4	TRBJ2-7	TRBD2	few	TGTGCCAGCAGCTGGGGGATACTAGCGTCCTACGAGCAGTACTTC	CASSWGILASYEQYF
TRBV11-2	TRBJ2-2	NA	NA	TGTGCCAGCAGCTTAGATAGGCTAGCGACTAACACCGGGGAGCTGTTTTTT	CASSLDRLATNTGELFF
TRBV7-9	TRBJ1-1	NA	NA	TGTGCCAGCAGCTTAGACCTACGGGTTGGCACTGAAGCTTTCTTT	CASSLDLRVGTEAFF
TRBV30	TRBJ2-7	NA	NA	TGTGCCTGGAGTGGAGGGTCCTACGAGCAGTACTTC	CAWSGGSYEQYF
TRBV11-2	TRBJ2-3	NA	NA	TGTGCCAGCAGCCGTCAGACAGTAGGAGATACGCAGTATTTT	CASSRQTVGDTQYF
TRBV7-9	TRBJ1-2	NA	NA	TGTGCCAGCAGCAACAGGGAGGGCCTCTATGGCTACACCTTC	CASSNREGLYGYTF
TRBV7-2	TRBJ2-3	TRBD2	NA	TGTGCCAGCAGCAACTATGAGCGGGGGGGCACAGATACGCAGTATTTT	CASSNYERGGTDTQYF
TRBV4-1	TRBJ2-7	NA	once	TGCGCCAGCAGCCGTAGCGGAACGTACGAGCAGTACTTC	CASSRSGTYEQYF
TRBV11-2	TRBJ2-3	TRBD2	NA	TGTGCCAGCAGCCACGGGGGGGAGGGGGATACGCAGTATTTT	CASSHGGEGDTQYF
TRBV7-8	TRBJ2-5	TRBD2	NA	TGTGCCAGCAGCCGTGGTAGCGGGGGACAAGAGACCCAGTACTTC	CASSRGSGGQETQYF
TRBV27	TRBJ1-1	NA	NA	TGTGCCAGCAGTTTTACAGGTACCACTGAAGCTTTCTTT	CASSFTGTTEAFF
TRBV2	TRBJ1-3	NA	NA	TGTGCCAGCCGTTCCGAGGGAAACACCATATATTTT	CASRSEGNTIYF
TRBV7-9	TRBJ2-5	NA	NA	TGTGCCAGCCGAGACCTGAGAGGGACATCTCAAGAGACCCAGTACTTC	CASRDLRGTSQETQYF
TRBV19	TRBJ2-3	NA	NA	TGTGCCAGTAGCATCCAGGGGACAGATACGCAGTATTTT	CASSIQGTDTQYF
TRBV7-2	TRBJ2-3	TRBD2	NA	TGTGCCAGCAGCTTTAGCGGGGGGGCCGGCACAGATACGCAGTATTTT	CASSFSGGAGTDTQYF
TRBV4-1	TRBJ1-2	NA	NA	TGCGCCAGCAGCCAAGAAGGGCAGTGGGTGACAGATGGCTACACCTTC	CASSQEGQWVTDGYTF
TRBV9	TRBJ2-6	TRBD1	once	TGTGCCAGCAGCGTAGCTGAGGGGACAGGGGCTTCTGGGGCCAACGTCCTGACTTTC	CASSVAEGTGASGANVLTF
TRBV28	TRBJ1-5	TRBD1	NA	TGTGCCAGCAGTACCGGACAGGGGGACAAAAGCAATCAGCCCCAGCATTTT	CASSTGQGDKSNQPQHF
TRBV6-1	TRBJ2-5	TRBD2	NA	TGTGCCAGCAGCGAAACTAGCGGGAACCAAGAGACCCAGTACTTC	CASSETSGNQETQYF